These 21 T cell receptor beta chains were sequenced from one sample in a study of CD8 T cells in ankylosing spondylitis. TCRdb analysed the 5' RACE reads with MiXCR anew, one entry per CDR3 protein. In the table there are fewer than 250,000 distinct CDR3 sequences, 32% of which are singletons. Material: blood, either unsorted or a sorted T cell fraction (not recorded which). Every receptor here comes from a male donor with ankylosing spondylitis or in good health (not recorded which).

This clonotype was recorded a few times. This sequence joins TRBV7-9 and TRBJ1-3, with TRBD1 identical over 8 bases. The CDR3 has 14 amino acids. With 5 bases clipped from V and 4 bases from J, the junction kept 4 bases outside the gene matches. The germline V gene encodes CDR1 SEHNR and CDR2 FQNEAQ (reference sequence). Here the CDR3 reads CASSTGTGGNTIYF. The CDR3 DNA is TGTGCCAGCAGCACTGGGACAGGCGGAAACACCATATATTTT.

This clonotype was found once. This chain links TRBV7-6 with TRBJ2-1; 7 bases are shared with TRBD2. The CDR3 consists of 12 residues. V shed 8 bases and J 4 bases; nucleotides not matched to a gene: 2. Germline V CDR1 and CDR2: SGHVS, FNYEAQ. The CDR3 coding sequence is TGTGCCAGCGGGGAGGGGTACAATGAGCAGTTCTTC. It yields the protein CASGEGYNEQFF.

CDR3 nucleotides: TGCAGTGCTGTACGAGGAGCGGGGGGGCCAATGGAGACCCAGTACTTC. Residues: CSAVRGAGGPMETQYF. The chain recombines TRBV20-1 with TRBJ2-5, with 10 bases matching TRBD2. V lost 5 bases to trimming and J lost 5 bases; unmatched junction nucleotides: 14. Per germline, CDR1 DFQATT and CDR2 SNEGSKA (reference sequence). The CDR3 spans 16 residues.

V gene TRBV6-1 combines with J gene TRBJ1-2, with D possibly TRBD1 on 5 matching bases. Trimming took off 6 bases at V and 0 bases at J, with 8 bases between the two ends. This CDR3 is built from 13 residues. The germline V gene has CDR1 MNHNS and CDR2 SASEGT. This CDR3 reads CASRTGTNYGYTF. In nucleotides, the CDR3 is TGTGCCAGCAGAACAGGAACTAACTATGGCTACACCTTC.

CDR3 sequence: CASSLVETGGSQYF. The DNA for the CDR3 is TGCGCCAGCAGCTTGGTAGAGACAGGAGGGTCGCAGTATTTT. The V gene is TRBV5-1, the J gene TRBJ2-3; tentatively, D is TRBD1 or TRBD2 (6 bases each). The CDR3 runs 14 residues. Germline loops: CDR1 SGHRS, CDR2 YFSETQ. The V and J ends lost 0 bases and 10 bases respectively, with 15 bases between them. Complete variable domain (other parts from reference TRBV5-1 and TRBJ2-3): KAGVTQTPRYLIKTRGQQVTLSCSPISGHRSVSWYQQTPGQGLQFLFEYFSETQRNKGNFPGRFSGRQFSNSRSEMNVSTLELGDSALYLCASSLVETGGSQYFGPGTRLTVL.

V and J are TRBV5-1 and TRBJ1-1; D possibly corresponds to TRBD1 (5 bases). The V end lost 1 base, the J end lost 1 base, and 8 bases lay between the germline ends. The CDR3 totals 14 residues. Germline V gene lookup returns CDR1 SGHRS and CDR2 YFSETQ. This CDR3 is CASSLSGGNTEAFF. As DNA, the CDR3 is TGCGCCAGCAGCTTGTCCGGGGGGAACACTGAAGCTTTCTTT.

The V and J genes are TRBV7-9 and TRBJ2-1, with D maybe TRBD1 (5 bases). Trimming pared 4 bases from V and 5 bases from J, leaving 15 bases between. Germline assignment: CDR1 SEHNR and CDR2 FQNEAQ (reference sequence). The CDR3 runs to 15 residues. CDR3 nucleotide sequence: TGTGCCAGCAGCTCCGAAAAGGACACAAACAATGAGCAGTTCTTC. As protein: CASSSEKDTNNEQFF.

V and J are TRBV11-1 and TRBJ2-1, with D hard to call. Trimming left V 1 base short and J 4 bases short, with 11 bases between. There are 15 residues in the CDR3. From germline, CDR1 is SGHAT and CDR2 FQDESV (reference sequence). The CDR3 sequence: CASSLGRAGYNEQFF. The CDR3 DNA reads as TGTGCCAGCAGCTTAGGTCGCGCAGGTTACAATGAGCAGTTCTTC.

The rearrangement links TRBV12-3 or TRBV12-4 to TRBJ1-5; 7 nucleotides agree with TRBD1. V trimming: 5 bases; J trimming: 2 bases; junction bases outside the gene matches: 3. The CDR3 totals 14 residues. The CDR3 is CASSPTGGNQPQHF. The CDR3 DNA is TGTGCCAGCAGTCCTACAGGGGGCAATCAGCCCCAGCATTTT.

The V call is TRBV6-2 or TRBV6-3, the J call TRBJ2-4; 9 bases match TRBD2. The J segment lost 2 bases and the V segment lost 6 bases, leaving 8 bases of the junction unmatched. CDR3 length: 16 residues. Per germline, CDR1 MNHEY and CDR2 SVGEGT. The CDR3 sequence: CASSPSAGGTKNIQYF. The CDR3 DNA is TGTGCCAGCAGCCCGTCAGCGGGGGGTACCAAAAACATTCAGTACTTC.

This clonotype was seen only a few times. This chain links TRBV5-1 with TRBJ1-2; 10 nucleotides align to TRBD1. The CDR3 has 14 residues. In germline, CDR1 is SGHRS, CDR2 YFSETQ. The J segment lost 6 bases and the V segment lost 2 bases, leaving 4 bases of the junction unmatched. DNA of the CDR3: TGCGCCAGCAGCTTAGACAGGGGGCTGGATGGCTACACCTTC. This encodes CASSLDRGLDGYTF.

This clonotype was observed a few times. The DNA for the CDR3 is TGTGCCAGCAGTTTTGCCAGAAGACAAGAGACCCAGTACTTC. Amino acids: CASSFARRQETQYF. The chain joins TRBV12-3 or TRBV12-4 to TRBJ2-5; D is undetermined. This CDR3 comprises 14 residues. Between the trimmed V and J ends, which lost 3 bases and 2 bases, there was a span of 10 bases.

In this sample, this clonotype turned up many times. V is TRBV12-3 or TRBV12-4 and J is TRBJ2-3; no firm D call. The CDR3 has 14 residues. V dropped 1 base and J dropped 0 bases, with 5 bases sitting between them. The CDR3 sequence: CASSLGVSTDTQYF. The CDR3 DNA is TGTGCCAGCAGTTTAGGCGTTAGCACAGATACGCAGTATTTT.

In this sample, this clonotype turned up once. The chain has TRBV12-3 or TRBV12-4 and TRBJ1-3, with D possibly being TRBD1 (5 bases). V lost 6 bases and J lost 2, with 17 bases in between. CDR3 length: 16 residues. The CDR3 loop is CASSLHRGAAGNTIYF. The CDR3 DNA reads as TGTGCCAGCAGCCTGCATAGGGGTGCGGCTGGAAACACCATATATTTT.

This clonotype has a count of ten or more. The chain combines TRBV12-3 or TRBV12-4 with TRBJ2-7, with D uncertain. Trimming removed 3 bases at V and 2 bases at J, with 8 bases between. The CDR3 is 13 residues long. This CDR3 reads CASSLVSTYEQYF. The CDR3 region has the DNA TGTGCCAGCAGTTTGGTCAGCACCTACGAGCAGTACTTC.

The gene calls are TRBV27 and TRBJ1-2, with D unresolved. The V end was cut by 6 bases, the J end by 4 bases, with 9 bases between. Germline-derived CDR1 and CDR2 are MNHEY and SMNVEV (reference sequence). This CDR3 has 12 amino acids. The CDR3 spells CASRTSAYGYTF. CDR3 bases: TGTGCCAGCAGGACCTCCGCCTATGGCTACACCTTC.

This CDR3 is CATSRDKDRSYEQYF. The DNA for the CDR3 is TGTGCCACCAGCAGAGATAAGGACCGCTCTTACGAGCAGTACTTC. The chain couples TRBV15 to TRBJ2-7, with D hard to call. The CDR3 sequence is 15 residues long. In germline, CDR1 is LNHNV, CDR2 YYDKDF (reference sequence). Trimming removed 0 bases from V and 4 bases from J, with 13 bases in between.

The V call is TRBV5-1, the J call TRBJ1-2; D is unclear. Trimming took 1 base from V and 4 from J, leaving 8 bases between them. The CDR3 runs 13 residues. CDR1 is SGHRS, CDR2 YFSETQ, per germline. This CDR3 reads CASSLTAIYGYTF. CDR3 DNA sequence: TGCGCCAGCAGCTTGACAGCTATCTATGGCTACACCTTC.

The rearrangement joins TRBV5-1 to TRBJ2-7; 7 positions match TRBD1. CDR1 and CDR2 (germline): SGHRS, YFSETQ. The CDR3 runs 14 residues. With V trimmed by 4 bases and J by 4 bases, 8 bases remained unmatched. The CDR3 protein is CASSAPGQFYEQYF. The CDR3 nucleotides read TGCGCCAGCAGCGCACCGGGACAGTTTTACGAGCAGTACTTC.

This clonotype was counted a few times. The chain links TRBV6-1 to TRBJ2-5; 10 positions match TRBD1. Trimming took 5 bases from V and 4 from J; bases not matched to a gene: 7. The CDR3 length is 15 residues. CDR1 and CDR2 (germline): MNHNS, SASEGT. The CDR3 sequence is CASSPTGQGRETQYF. Here the CDR3 DNA reads TGTGCCAGCAGTCCTACGGGACAGGGGCGAGAGACCCAGTACTTC.

This clonotype was observed a handful of times. The V and J genes are TRBV12-3 or TRBV12-4 and TRBJ2-3, with D maybe TRBD2 (6 bases). V gave up 4 bases and J gave up 0 bases, with 8 bases separating them. This CDR3 has 14 amino acids. The CDR3: CASSYRGSTDTQYF. The CDR3 DNA reads TGTGCCAGCAGTTATCGGGGGAGCACAGATACGCAGTATTTT.